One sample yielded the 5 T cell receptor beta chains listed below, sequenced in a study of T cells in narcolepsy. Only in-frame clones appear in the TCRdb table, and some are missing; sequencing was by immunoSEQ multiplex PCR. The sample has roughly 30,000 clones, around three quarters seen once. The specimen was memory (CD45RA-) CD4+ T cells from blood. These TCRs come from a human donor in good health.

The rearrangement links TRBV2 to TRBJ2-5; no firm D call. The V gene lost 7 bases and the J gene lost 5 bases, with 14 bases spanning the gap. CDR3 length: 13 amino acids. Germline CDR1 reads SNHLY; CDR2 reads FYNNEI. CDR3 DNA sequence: TGTGCCAGCATGAGAGTGGGTTTGGAGACCCAGTACTTC. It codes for CASMRVGLETQYF.

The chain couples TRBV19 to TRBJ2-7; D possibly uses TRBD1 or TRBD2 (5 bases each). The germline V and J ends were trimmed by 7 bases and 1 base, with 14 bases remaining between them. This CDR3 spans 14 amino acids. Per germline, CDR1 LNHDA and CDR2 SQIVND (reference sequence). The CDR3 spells CASTPVWGSYEQYF. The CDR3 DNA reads TGTGCCAGTACCCCGGTTTGGGGGTCCTACGAGCAGTACTTC.

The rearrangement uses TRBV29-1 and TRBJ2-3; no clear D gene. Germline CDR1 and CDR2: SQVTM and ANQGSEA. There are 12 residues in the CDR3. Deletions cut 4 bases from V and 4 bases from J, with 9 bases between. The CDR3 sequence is CSVVTGADTQYF. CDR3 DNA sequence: TGCAGCGTTGTTACGGGTGCAGATACGCAGTATTTT.

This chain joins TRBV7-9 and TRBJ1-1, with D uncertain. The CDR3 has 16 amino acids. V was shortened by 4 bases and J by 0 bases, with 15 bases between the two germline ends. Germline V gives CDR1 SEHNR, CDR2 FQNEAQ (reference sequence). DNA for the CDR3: TGTGCCAGCAGCTCCACAACGGTCCTCATGAACACTGAAGCTTTCTTT. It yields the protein CASSSTTVLMNTEAFF.

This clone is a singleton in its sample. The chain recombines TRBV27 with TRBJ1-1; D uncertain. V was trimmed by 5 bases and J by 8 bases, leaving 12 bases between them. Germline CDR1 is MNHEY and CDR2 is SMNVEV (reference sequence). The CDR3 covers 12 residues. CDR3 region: CASSTNSQEAFF. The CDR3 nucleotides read TGTGCCAGCAGTACAAACAGCCAAGAAGCTTTCTTT.